Detailed here is one T cell receptor beta chain. This entry comes from a study of T-cell reconstitution after alpha-beta-depleted transplantation in children. Unique molecular identifiers were used to barcode this TCRbeta library. TCRdb re-derived calls from the PCR reads in MiXCR, one entry per CDR3 protein. This sample has roughly 500,000 distinct CDR3 sequences, with 32% found just once. The CDR3 covers 15 residues. Germline V gives CDR1 MGHDK, CDR2 SYGVNS. The germline V and J ends were trimmed by 5 bases and 4 bases, with 14 bases remaining between them. Source: PBMCs from the stem cell graft donor, taken from the stem cell graft. The source of this sequence is a human donor who donated a stem cell graft to a child with aplastic anemia. The rearrangement joins TRBV25-1 to TRBJ1-4; weak D call: TRBD1 (5 bases). DNA for the CDR3: TGTGCCAGCAGTCCCCCCAGGGTCCTTAATGAAAAACTGTTTTTT. Its translation is CASSPPRVLNEKLFF.